This record covers a single T cell receptor (beta chain). Its antigen is currently unknown. With 2 bases removed from V and 7 bases from J, the gap between germline ends came to 12 bases. This CDR3 has 14 residues. Germline-derived CDR1 and CDR2 are SGHRS and YFSETQ. Clones were read by immunoSEQ multiplex PCR, and TCRdb kept only the in-frame ones, dropping some. This table holds some 250,000 clones, roughly 93% found once. The data were obtained in a study of T cell responses to AZD1222 COVID-19 vaccine. General study results and limits: Unmutated regions of variants are reportedly targeted by nearly half of spike-specific TCRs.

The chain carries TRBV5-1 and TRBJ2-2; D is possibly TRBD1 (5 bases). The clonotype comes from an adult who received the AZD1222 COVID-19 vaccine. The sequencing here drew on peripheral blood, taken 28 days after the second AZD1222 dose. The CDR3 bases are TGCGCCAGCAGCTTACGGGTTCAGGGCGGGGAGCTGTTTTTT. It is translated as CASSLRVQGGELFF.